This T cell receptor beta chain comes out of a study of metastatic and nonmetastatic thyroid tumors. Study-wide background: Comparative analysis of repertoires was undertaken across blood and tumor or nodule tissue obtained from malignant and benign thyroid patients. General study points: Malignant thyroid tumors reportedly exceeded benign nodules significantly in TCR beta diversity, with the difference appearing in blood and tumor.

Source study methods: A distant-metastasis classifier for papillary thyroid cancer was built using CDR3 differences across clinicopathological groups. TCRdb recomputed clones from the PCR reads via MiXCR. The V and J calls reflect TCRdb's pipeline rather than the authors' work. Among under 20,000 clones listed, approximately 3.7% were seen once. Germline CDR1 reads SGHRS; CDR2 reads YFSETQ. The CDR3 covers 14 residues. J lost 2 bases, V lost 5 bases, and 2 bases had no gene match. On this clone: Its specificity is not known.

There were no patients who had received any treatment before thyroid surgery. Sequenced material: tumor tissue. The TCR was taken from a female donor with papillary thyroid cancer or a benign thyroid nodule (not recorded which). Some clones in this sample may be carry-over from other donors' samples. The chain recombines TRBV5-1 with TRBJ2-5, with TRBD2 identical over 11 bases. The chain's CDR3 is CASSRLAGQETQYF. In DNA, the CDR3 is TGCGCCAGCAGTAGACTAGCGGGACAAGAGACCCAGTACTTC.